A selection of T cell receptor beta chains follows, all from one sample in a study of blood T cell repertoires in COVID-19. The repertoire was sequenced with immunoSEQ multiplex PCR; TCRdb's copy has only in-frame clones and lacks some. The table records roughly 200,000 clones, 80% to 90% of them present only once. Sequencing was carried out using peripheral blood. These receptors all come from a human donor in a cohort sampled during active COVID-19. Each CDR3 is given with its conserved first and last residue. Each record gives: V gene, J gene, clone size, CDR3 protein. Some rows mark clone size as missing; the rest say once, few, many or name a class of expanded clone.

>TRBV19|TRBJ1-2|few
CAGRTGLSGGYTF
>TRBV15|TRBJ2-1|once
CATSERGPGQVNNEQFF
>TRBV18|TRBJ2-3|.
CASSPPLKPHQGTDTQYF
>TRBV7-3|TRBJ2-3|.
CASSFNMGTQGSSTDTQYF
>TRBV4-2|TRBJ1-3|few
CASSQGRREGSGNTIYF
>TRBV5-4|TRBJ2-1|.
CASSFSSGNEQFF
>TRBV19|TRBJ1-5|.
CASSIIGGQGNQPQHF
>TRBV5-1|TRBJ2-2|.
CASSVRASANTGELFF
>TRBV4-1|TRBJ1-4|.
CASSQDPPGQLDEKLFF
>TRBV11-2|TRBJ2-2|.
CASSWGTANTGELFF
>TRBV2|TRBJ1-4|once
CASRSRTGEEKLFF
>TRBV14|TRBJ2-1|.
CASSQGPVFNEQFF
>TRBV28|TRBJ2-7|.
CASAPGGISSYEQYF
>TRBV5-1|TRBJ2-2|.
CASSSDRRTRGELFF
>TRBV5-5|TRBJ2-2|.
CASSLVSSENTGELFF
>TRBV4-2|TRBJ1-2|.
CASSQPDRGIEGYTF
>TRBV6-5|TRBJ1-5|.
CATGTEARQPQHF
>TRBV12-5|TRBJ2-5|once
CASGPRTQETQYF
>TRBV2|TRBJ1-1|.
CASRGAPGGTEAFF
>TRBV10-1|TRBJ1-1|.
CASFGRTGGPNTEAFF
>TRBV28|TRBJ2-1|few
CASSVGQYNEQFF
>TRBV6-5|TRBJ1-2|.
CASSPDGGDGYTF
>TRBV5-4|TRBJ1-2|.
CASSLGQGTVNAGYTF
>TRBV30|TRBJ2-1|.
CASGRGINEQFF
>TRBV7-2|TRBJ1-2|.
CASSPQTENYGYTF
>TRBV9|TRBJ1-3|few
CASSQTPGSGNTIYF
>TRBV5-1|TRBJ2-5|.
CASSLGGPLRDPVLYF
>TRBV9|TRBJ2-3|.
CASSVEGTPSSGAF
>TRBV20-1|TRBJ2-5|.
CSANGQETQYF
>TRBV2|TRBJ1-3|few
CASRSWGAGNTIYF
>TRBV19|TRBJ2-3|once
CASRSGMIGGTQYF
>TRBV21-1|TRBJ1-5|.
CASSIGAGGVYNQPQHF
>TRBV5-1|TRBJ1-2|few
CASSLDRGPYGYTF